The clone carrying this TCR beta chain was detected only a few times. TCRdb recomputed calls from the multiplex PCR reads with MiXCR, one row per CDR3 protein. The data show 84,000 or so distinct CDR3 sequences, roughly 29% seen once. This entry belongs to a study of breast tumors, draining lymph nodes, adjacent tissues. The CDR3 contains 14 residues. V lost 7 bases and J lost 1, with 13 bases in between. Per the germline V gene, CDR1 is SGHTA and CDR2 is FQGNSA. Samples came from axillary lymph nodes draining the breast cancer. Sequenced material: axillary lymph node tissue. The V gene is TRBV7-2, the J gene TRBJ1-1; tentatively, D is TRBD1 (6 bases). The clonotype comes from a female donor with breast cancer. Some clones in this sample may be carry-over from other donors' samples. This CDR3 reads CASKKGGPNTEAFF. The CDR3 nucleotides read TGTGCCAGCAAAAAAGGGGGACCGAACACTGAAGCTTTCTTT. Using reference TRBV7-2 and TRBJ1-1 for the parts outside the CDR3, the full variable domain is GAGVSQSPSNKVTEKGKDVELRCDPISGHTALYWYRQSLGQGLEFLIYFQGNSAPDKSGLPSDRFSAERTGGSVSTLTIQRTQQEDSAVYLCASKKGGPNTEAFFGQGTRLTVV.